This TCR beta chain is from a study of regulatory T cells. Study-wide findings and caveats: In CD3G-deficient patients, conventional CD4+ T cells were enriched for hydrophobic CDR3 residues at positions 6 and 7. Skewed V and J usage and few unique V-J pairs marked patient repertoires, most in Tregs.

This clone showed up just a few times. Its target is not known. The CDR3 contains 16 residues. Germline V gene sequence: CDR1 MDHEN, CDR2 SYDVKM. V was pared by 2 bases and J by 6 bases, with 6 bases of the junction left unmatched. Amplification used 52 TRBV primers and 13 TRBJ primers. Repertoires were generated with immunoSEQ multiplex PCR, while TCRdb's copy carries only in-frame clones and drops some. This repertoire shows 25,000 to 40,000 clones, 93% found once; its top ten account for 0.85% to 1%. CD4+ T cells were divided by sorting: CD25-high CD127-low Tregs, CD25-low CD127-high conventional cells.

The sequence was obtained from a child aged 2 to 15 with CD3G deficiency. Sequenced: conventional CD4+ T cells sorted from blood. The chain is built from TRBV28 and TRBJ2-2; 10 nucleotides match TRBD2. CDR3 loop: CASSLVASGRSGELFF. The CDR3 DNA is TGTGCCAGCAGTTTAGTGGCTAGCGGGAGATCCGGGGAGCTGTTTTTT.